Following are 20 T cell receptor beta chains from one sample sequenced in a study of cytomegalovirus exposure and HLA in healthy donors (dated by TCRdb to the late 2010s). Libraries came from the immunoSEQ multiplex PCR assay. The multiplex PCR relied on a mix of 60 forward primers for TCR Vbeta segments and 13 reverse primers for TCR Jbeta segments. This immuneACCESS table, as held by TCRdb, lists in-frame sequences with V and J called but not all clones. Of the missing ones, under half trace to an unresolved V gene in checked studies; the others have no known cause. The sample yields 150,000 to 200,000 clones; 12% were counted once. More than 7% of the sample goes to the ten largest clones. The sequenced sample consisted of PBMCs. The receptors originated from a man aged 50-60 years in good health and CMV-seropositive.

This clone was detected a few times. This chain joins TRBV19 and TRBJ1-5, with TRBD1 identical over 7 bases. V lost 4 bases, J lost 0 bases, and 6 bases stayed unmatched. The length of the CDR3 is 16 residues. CDR1 and CDR2 (germline): LNHDA, SQIVND (reference sequence). The CDR3 sequence is CASSTTQGNSNQPQHF. CDR3 DNA: TGTGCCAGTAGTACAACACAGGGGAATAGCAATCAGCCCCAGCATTTT.

This clone was seen more than once but under ten times. J is TRBJ1-5 and V is TRBV19, with 8 bases matching TRBD1. J lost 3 bases, V lost 10 bases, and 8 bases had no gene match. Germline CDR1 and CDR2: LNHDA and SQIVND (reference sequence). The CDR3 spans 14 residues. CDR3 nucleotide sequence: TGTGCCACCAAGGACAGGGCCCTCAATCAGCCCCAGCATTTT. As protein: CATKDRALNQPQHF.

This clone was found a few times. The V gene is TRBV15, the J gene TRBJ2-2, with a tentative D call TRBD2 (5 bases). CDR1 and CDR2 from the germline V gene are LNHNV and YYDKDF (reference sequence). This CDR3 region has 16 residues. V gave up 6 bases and J gave up 6 bases, with 20 bases separating them. CDR3 sequence: CATRSRGDPLAGELFF. The DNA for the CDR3 is TGTGCCACCAGGAGTCGGGGTGACCCCCTCGCCGGGGAGCTGTTTTTT.

This clone was seen only a few times. The junction and the germline gene differ at one end; a read error may be behind it. V usage is TRBV5-8 and J usage is TRBJ1-2; TRBD1 matches 8 bases. CDR3 length: 13 amino acids. From germline, CDR1 is SGHTS and CDR2 YDEGEE. CDR3 DNA sequence: TGTGCCAGCAGGACAGGGGCCCTATATGACTACACCTTC. This translates into CASRTGALYDYTF.

The chain links TRBV7-8 to TRBJ2-5; possibly TRBD2 for D (7 bases). Trimming removed 1 base from V and 1 base from J, with 10 bases in between. This CDR3 is 15 amino acids long. Germline V lookup: CDR1 SGHVS, CDR2 FQNEAQ. DNA for the CDR3: TGTGCCAGCAGCTTAGTGGGGGGGCGCCAAGAGACCCAGTACTTC. Translation gives CASSLVGGRQETQYF.

V gene TRBV30 combines with J gene TRBJ2-7, with 8 nucleotides matching TRBD1. V trimming: 3 bases; J trimming: 2 bases; junction bases outside the gene matches: 3. The V gene's germline CDR1 is GTSNPN and CDR2 SVGIG (reference sequence). This CDR3 is 13 amino acids long. The CDR3 DNA reads as TGTGCCTGGAGCAGGGGGCAAACCTACGAGCAGTACTTC. It translates to CAWSRGQTYEQYF.

This clone has just a few counts. V is TRBV7-6 and J is TRBJ2-2; 8 bases line up with TRBD1. This CDR3 contains 15 residues. V lost 1 base to trimming and J lost 3 bases; unmatched junction nucleotides: 1. From germline, CDR1 is SGHVS and CDR2 FNYEAQ. CDR3 DNA: TGTGCCAGCAGCTTAGGACAGGGGCACACCGGGGAGCTGTTTTTT. It yields the protein CASSLGQGHTGELFF.

This clone was observed a few times. The chain has TRBV13 and TRBJ1-5; D is perhaps TRBD1 (6 bases). This CDR3 comprises 12 residues. Deletions cut 5 bases from V and 5 bases from J, with 7 bases between. Germline CDR1 and CDR2: PRHDT and FYEKMQ (reference sequence). This chain's CDR3 is CASSRQDQPQHF. CDR3 bases: TGTGCCAGCAGCCGACAGGATCAGCCCCAGCATTTT.

The CDR3 DNA reads as TGCGCCAGCAGCTTACAGGGCAACTACAATGAGCAGTTCTTC. It encodes CASSLQGNYNEQFF. The chain uses TRBV5-1 and TRBJ2-1; perhaps TRBD1 as D (6 bases). This CDR3 spans 14 amino acids. Germline CDR1 SGHRS, CDR2 YFSETQ. Trimming took 2 bases from V and 3 from J, leaving 9 bases between them.

This clone was detected only a few times. The chain uses TRBV27 and TRBJ2-2, with TRBD2 matching 7 bases. CDR3 length: 15 residues. The ends lost 1 base at V and 3 bases at J; junction bases unmatched: 2. The germline V gene encodes CDR1 MNHEY and CDR2 SMNVEV (reference sequence). The CDR3 spells CASSLYSGDTGELFF. CDR3 DNA: TGTGCCAGCAGTTTATACAGCGGGGACACCGGGGAGCTGTTTTTT.

This clone was detected a few times. Here the CDR3 reads CASSSGQGRVEAFF. CDR3 nucleotide sequence: TGTGCCAGCAGCTCTGGCCAGGGTCGGGTTGAAGCTTTCTTT. The V call is TRBV5-4, the J call TRBJ1-1; a weak D match, TRBD1 (5 bases). Germline V gene data show CDR1 as SGHNT and CDR2 as YYREEE (reference sequence). The CDR3 sequence is 14 residues long. Trimming shortened V by 3 bases and J by 7 bases, and 16 bases separated the two germline ends.

Concerning this clone: At one end the junction does not follow the germline gene, possibly because of a read error. V usage is TRBV2 and J usage is TRBJ1-2; D gene uncertain. Germline loops: CDR1 SNHLY, CDR2 FYNNEI. CDR3 length: 10 amino acids. The CDR3 protein is CASSDTSTLF. CDR3 DNA: TGTGCCAGCAGTGACACCTCTACCCTCTTC.

The chain carries TRBV5-4 and TRBJ1-2, with 8 positions matching TRBD1. Germline V gene lookup returns CDR1 SGHNT and CDR2 YYREEE (reference sequence). Losses at the gene ends were 4 bases for V and 14 bases for J; bases not matched to a gene: 19. This CDR3 is 15 amino acids long. Here the CDR3 DNA reads TGTGCCAGCAGCCCTACGGGGCAGGGGGCATATCTGCGGACCTTC. Residues: CASSPTGQGAYLRTF.

The chain is built from TRBV7-2 and TRBJ2-7, with TRBD2 identical over 8 bases. The CDR3 has 14 amino acids. Germline CDR1 and CDR2: SGHTA and FQGNSA. With V trimmed by 7 bases and J by 7 bases, 12 bases remained unmatched. CDR3 coding DNA: TGTGCCAGCACTCCGTATCGGGAGGGCGGGGAGCAGTACTTC. It is translated as CASTPYREGGEQYF.

CDR3 nucleotides: TGTGCCAGCACAAAGGGGGGGCTGAACACTGAAGCTTTCTTT. The encoded protein is CASTKGGLNTEAFF. The V call is TRBV6-5, the J call TRBJ1-1, with D possibly matching TRBD1 (6 bases). The CDR3 runs 14 residues. Trimming cost V 7 bases and J 0 bases, with 12 bases left between them. The germline V gene encodes CDR1 MNHEY and CDR2 SVGAGI.

This chain links TRBV4-3 with TRBJ1-2, with D maybe TRBD1 (5 bases). CDR1 is LGHNA, CDR2 YSLEER, per germline. V lost 1 base and J 5 bases, leaving 14 bases between the germline ends. This CDR3 spans 15 amino acids. The chain's CDR3 is CASSQGGGIPYGYTF. CDR3 nucleotides: TGCGCCAGCAGCCAAGGGGGGGGGATCCCTTATGGCTACACCTTC.

A few counts support this clone. The chain employs TRBV5-4 and TRBJ2-1; 8 bases align to TRBD2. This CDR3 contains 15 residues. The germline CDR1 and CDR2 sequences are SGHNT and YYREEE (reference sequence). The V and J ends lost 1 base and 6 bases, in that order; junction bases with no gene match: 6. CDR3 sequence: CASSLYGGALNEQFF. CDR3 nucleotide sequence: TGTGCCAGCAGCTTGTACGGGGGGGCCCTCAATGAGCAGTTCTTC.

This clone was detected only once. This chain joins TRBV19 and TRBJ1-5; 11 bases fit TRBD1. There are 19 residues in the CDR3. Germline V CDR1 and CDR2: LNHDA, SQIVND (reference sequence). The ends lost 6 bases at V and 0 bases at J; junction bases unmatched: 13. CDR3 nucleotide sequence: TGTGCCAGTAGACCACTTGGACAGGGGGCTGCAAATAGCAATCAGCCCCAGCATTTT. This gives the protein CASRPLGQGAANSNQPQHF.

Written as DNA, the CDR3 is TGTGCCAGCAGCCAGAGACTAGCGGGGGGGCCTAGCACAGATACGCAGTATTTT. This gives the protein CASSQRLAGGPSTDTQYF. This sequence joins TRBV9 and TRBJ2-3; 14 nucleotides agree with TRBD2. The V segment lost 4 bases and the J segment 0 bases; nucleotides outside the gene matches: 7. CDR1 and CDR2 from the germline V gene are SGDLS and YYNGEE. The CDR3 loop spans 18 amino acids. Based on the CDR3 plus reference TRBV9 and TRBJ2-3, the full variable domain is DSGVTQTPKHLITATGQRVTLRCSPRSGDLSVYWYQQSLDQGLQFLIQYYNGEERAKGNILERFSAQQFPDLHSELNLSSLELGDSALYFCASSQRLAGGPSTDTQYFGPGTRLTVL.

V is TRBV5-1 and J is TRBJ2-5; tentatively, D is TRBD2 (6 bases). Trimming took 10 bases from V and 2 from J, leaving 12 bases between them. Germline V gene sequence: CDR1 SGHRS, CDR2 YFSETQ. The CDR3 extends over 12 amino acids. CDR3 sequence reads: CASGRGQETQYF. The CDR3 region has the DNA TGCGCCTCCGGCCGGGGGCAAGAGACCCAGTACTTC.